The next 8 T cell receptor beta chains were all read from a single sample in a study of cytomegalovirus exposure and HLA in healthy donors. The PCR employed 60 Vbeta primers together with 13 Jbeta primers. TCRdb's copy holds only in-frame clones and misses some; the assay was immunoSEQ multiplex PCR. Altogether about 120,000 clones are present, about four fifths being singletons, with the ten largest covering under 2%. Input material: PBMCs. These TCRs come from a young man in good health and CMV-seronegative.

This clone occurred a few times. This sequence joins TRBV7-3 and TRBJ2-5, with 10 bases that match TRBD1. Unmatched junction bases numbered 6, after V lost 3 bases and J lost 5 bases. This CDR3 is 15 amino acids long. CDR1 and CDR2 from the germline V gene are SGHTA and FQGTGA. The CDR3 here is CASSFPTGGMETQYF. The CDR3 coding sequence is TGTGCCAGCAGCTTCCCGACAGGGGGCATGGAGACCCAGTACTTC.

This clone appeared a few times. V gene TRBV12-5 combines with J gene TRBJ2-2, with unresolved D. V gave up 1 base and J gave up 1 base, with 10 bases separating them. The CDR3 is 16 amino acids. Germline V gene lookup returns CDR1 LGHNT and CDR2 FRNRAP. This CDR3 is CASGLARAQNTGELFF. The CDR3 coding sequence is TGTGCTAGTGGTTTGGCTCGCGCCCAGAACACCGGGGAGCTGTTTTTT.

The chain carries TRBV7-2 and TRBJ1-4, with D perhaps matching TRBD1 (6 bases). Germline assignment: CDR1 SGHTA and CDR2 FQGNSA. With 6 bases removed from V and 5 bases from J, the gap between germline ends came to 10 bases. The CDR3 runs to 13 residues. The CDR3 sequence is CASSRGLNEKLFF. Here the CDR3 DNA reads TGTGCCAGCAGTAGGGGGTTGAATGAAAAACTGTTTTTT.

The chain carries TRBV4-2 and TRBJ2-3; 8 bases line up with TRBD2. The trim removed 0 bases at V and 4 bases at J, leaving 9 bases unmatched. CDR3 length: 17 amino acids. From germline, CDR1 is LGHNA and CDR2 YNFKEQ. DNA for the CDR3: TGTGCCAGCAGCCAAGACCTCAGCCGCGGGGGGTCAGATACGCAGTATTTT. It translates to CASSQDLSRGGSDTQYF.

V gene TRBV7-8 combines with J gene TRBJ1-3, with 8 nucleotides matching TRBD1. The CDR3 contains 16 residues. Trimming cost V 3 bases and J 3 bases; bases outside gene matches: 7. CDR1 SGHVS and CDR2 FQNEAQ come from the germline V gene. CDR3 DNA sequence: TGTGCCAGCAGCTTGGTTCAGGGGGCTTTTGGAAACACCATATATTTT. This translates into CASSLVQGAFGNTIYF. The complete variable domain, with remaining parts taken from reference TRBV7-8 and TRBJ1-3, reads GAGVSQSPRYKVAKRGQDVALRCDPISGHVSLFWYQQALGQGPEFLTYFQNEAQLDKSGLPSDRFFAERPEGSVSTLKIQRTQQEDSAVYLCASSLVQGAFGNTIYFGEGSWLTVV.

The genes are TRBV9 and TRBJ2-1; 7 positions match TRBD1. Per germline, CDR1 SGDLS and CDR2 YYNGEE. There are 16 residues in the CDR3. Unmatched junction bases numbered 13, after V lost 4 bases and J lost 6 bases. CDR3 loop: CASSPQGTAFGNEQFF. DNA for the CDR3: TGTGCCAGCAGCCCTCAGGGGACAGCCTTCGGCAATGAGCAGTTCTTC.

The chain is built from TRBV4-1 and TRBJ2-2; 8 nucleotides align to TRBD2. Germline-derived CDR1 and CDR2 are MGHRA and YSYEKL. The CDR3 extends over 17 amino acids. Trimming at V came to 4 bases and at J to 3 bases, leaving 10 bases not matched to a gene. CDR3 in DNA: TGCGCCAGCAGCCTACAAGGCGGGGGGCCCTACACCGGGGAGCTGTTTTTT. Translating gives CASSLQGGGPYTGELFF.

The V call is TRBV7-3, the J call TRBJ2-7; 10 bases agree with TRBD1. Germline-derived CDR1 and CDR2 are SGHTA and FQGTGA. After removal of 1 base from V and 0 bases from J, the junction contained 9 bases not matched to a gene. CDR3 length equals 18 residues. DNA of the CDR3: TGTGCCAGCAGCTTAAGCCCAAACGGGACAGGGGACTCCTACGAGCAGTACTTC. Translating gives CASSLSPNGTGDSYEQYF.